This T cell receptor beta chain was captured in a study of T cell responses to AZD1222 COVID-19 vaccine. Study-wide points: Spike was spanned by vaccine-associated CD4 TCRs, with dominance at 160-218 and 743-854. Donors skewed white British and female; clonal diversity was possibly underestimated. Samples come after the peak T cell response, not at day 14.

Sequencing was performed with immunoSEQ multiplex PCR; in TCRdb, only in-frame clones are kept and a portion is missing. This table holds more than 100,000 clones, approximately 91% found once. Germline CDR1 MRHNA, CDR2 SNTAGT. CDR3 size: 16 residues. V lost 5 bases to trimming and J lost 0 bases, with 17 bases between them. Worth noting for this clone: Its antigen is unknown.

The chain carries TRBV6-4 and TRBJ2-7; D remains unclear. Sequences were derived from peripheral blood, sampled on day 0 of AZD1222 vaccination. The TCR was taken from an adult in good health. In nucleotides, the CDR3 is TGTGCCAGCAGTCAACAAGGTGGGCCCCCCTCCTACGAGCAGTACTTC. Protein sequence: CASSQQGGPPSYEQYF.